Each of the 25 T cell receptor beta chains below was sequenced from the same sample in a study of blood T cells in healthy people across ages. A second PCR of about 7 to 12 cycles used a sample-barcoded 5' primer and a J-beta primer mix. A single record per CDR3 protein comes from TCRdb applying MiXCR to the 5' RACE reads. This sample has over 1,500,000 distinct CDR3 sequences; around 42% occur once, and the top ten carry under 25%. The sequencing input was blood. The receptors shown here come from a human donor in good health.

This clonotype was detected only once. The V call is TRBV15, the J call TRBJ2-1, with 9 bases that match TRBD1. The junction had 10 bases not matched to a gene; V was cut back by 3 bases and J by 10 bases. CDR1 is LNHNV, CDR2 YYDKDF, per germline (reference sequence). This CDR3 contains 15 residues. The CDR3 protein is CATSSRTGVSYEQFF. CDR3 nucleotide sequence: TGTGCCACCAGCAGCAGGACAGGGGTATCCTACGAGCAGTTCTTC.

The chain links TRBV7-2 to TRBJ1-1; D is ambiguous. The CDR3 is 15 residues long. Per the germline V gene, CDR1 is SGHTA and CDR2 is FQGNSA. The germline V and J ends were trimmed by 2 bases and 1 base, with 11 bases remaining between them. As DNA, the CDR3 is TGTGCCAGCAGCTTAAGGCATGGGTCGAACACTGAAGCTTTCTTT. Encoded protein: CASSLRHGSNTEAFF.

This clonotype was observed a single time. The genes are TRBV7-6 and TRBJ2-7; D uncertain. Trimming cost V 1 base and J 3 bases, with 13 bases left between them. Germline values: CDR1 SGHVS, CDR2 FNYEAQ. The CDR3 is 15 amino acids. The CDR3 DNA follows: TGTGCCAGCAGCTTAGGTCACGGGTTGCGCTACGAGCAGTACTTC. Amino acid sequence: CASSLGHGLRYEQYF.

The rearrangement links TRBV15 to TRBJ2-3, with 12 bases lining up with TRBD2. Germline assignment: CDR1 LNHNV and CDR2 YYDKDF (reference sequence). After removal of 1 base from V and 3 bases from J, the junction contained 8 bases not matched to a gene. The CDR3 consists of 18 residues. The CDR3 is CATSRGLAGGIETDTQYF. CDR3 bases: TGTGCCACCAGCAGAGGGCTAGCGGGAGGGATTGAAACAGATACGCAGTATTTT.

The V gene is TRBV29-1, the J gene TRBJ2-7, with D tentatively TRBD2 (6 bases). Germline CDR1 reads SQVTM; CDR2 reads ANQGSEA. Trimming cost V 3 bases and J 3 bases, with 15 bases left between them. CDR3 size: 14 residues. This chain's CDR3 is CSVESLEGRYEQYF. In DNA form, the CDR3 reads TGCAGCGTTGAGTCGTTGGAGGGCCGCTACGAGCAGTACTTC.

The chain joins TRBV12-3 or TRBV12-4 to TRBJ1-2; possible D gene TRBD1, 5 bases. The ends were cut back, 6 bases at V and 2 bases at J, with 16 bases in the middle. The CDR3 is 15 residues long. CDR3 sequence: CASRPTGLINYGYTF. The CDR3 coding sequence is TGTGCCAGCAGGCCCACGGGACTCATCAACTATGGCTACACCTTC.

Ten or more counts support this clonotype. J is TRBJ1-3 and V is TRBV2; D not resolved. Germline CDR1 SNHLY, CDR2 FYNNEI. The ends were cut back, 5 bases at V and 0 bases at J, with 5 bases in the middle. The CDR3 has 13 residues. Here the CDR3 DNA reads TGTGCCAGCAGTCCCAGCTCTGGAAACACCATATATTTT. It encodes CASSPSSGNTIYF. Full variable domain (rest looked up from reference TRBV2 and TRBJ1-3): EPEVTQTPSHQVTQMGQEVILRCVPISNHLYFYWYRQILGQKVEFLVSFYNNEISEKSEIFDDQFSVERPDGSNFTLKIRSTKLEDSAMYFCASSPSSGNTIYFGEGSWLTVV.

CDR3: CASSLGTSGGNTQYF. The DNA of the CDR3 is TGTGCCAGCAGTTTAGGGACTAGCGGGGGAAATACGCAGTATTTT. J is TRBJ2-3 and V is TRBV2; TRBD2 agrees at 14 bases. Germline loops: CDR1 SNHLY, CDR2 FYNNEI. V dropped 5 bases and J dropped 7; count of bases not matched to a gene: 5. The CDR3 covers 15 residues.

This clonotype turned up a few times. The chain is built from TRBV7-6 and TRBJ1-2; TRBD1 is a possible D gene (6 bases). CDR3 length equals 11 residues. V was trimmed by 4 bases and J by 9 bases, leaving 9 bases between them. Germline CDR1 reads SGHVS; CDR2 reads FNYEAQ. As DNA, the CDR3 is TGTGCCAGCAGCTCGGACAGCCGCTACACCTTC. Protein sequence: CASSSDSRYTF.

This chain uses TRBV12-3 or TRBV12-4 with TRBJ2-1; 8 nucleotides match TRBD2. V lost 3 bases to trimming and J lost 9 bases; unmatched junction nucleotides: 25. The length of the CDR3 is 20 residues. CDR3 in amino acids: CASSFPGLGSAPSPGGEQFF. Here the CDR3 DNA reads TGTGCCAGCAGTTTCCCGGGACTAGGGTCAGCCCCCTCCCCCGGAGGTGAGCAGTTCTTC.

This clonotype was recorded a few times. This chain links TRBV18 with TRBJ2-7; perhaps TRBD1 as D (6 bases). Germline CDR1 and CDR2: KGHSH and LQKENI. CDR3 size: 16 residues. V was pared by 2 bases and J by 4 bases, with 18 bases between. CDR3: CASSPTVQGSGYEQYF. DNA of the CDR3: TGTGCCAGCTCACCAACCGTCCAGGGGTCTGGTTACGAGCAGTACTTC.

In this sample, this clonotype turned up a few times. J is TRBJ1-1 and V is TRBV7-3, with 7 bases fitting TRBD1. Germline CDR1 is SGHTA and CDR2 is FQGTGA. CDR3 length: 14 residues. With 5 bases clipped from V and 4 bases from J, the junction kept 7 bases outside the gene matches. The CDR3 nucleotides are TGTGCCAGCAGCCCGACAGGGCCCGGCACTGAAGCTTTCTTT. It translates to CASSPTGPGTEAFF.

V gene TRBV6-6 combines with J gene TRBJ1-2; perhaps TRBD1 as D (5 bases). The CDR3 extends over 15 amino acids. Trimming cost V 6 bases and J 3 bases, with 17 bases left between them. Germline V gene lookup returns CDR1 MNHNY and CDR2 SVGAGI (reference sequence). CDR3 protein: CASSHHYRRDYGYTF. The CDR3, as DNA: TGTGCCAGCAGCCACCACTACAGGAGGGACTATGGCTACACCTTC.

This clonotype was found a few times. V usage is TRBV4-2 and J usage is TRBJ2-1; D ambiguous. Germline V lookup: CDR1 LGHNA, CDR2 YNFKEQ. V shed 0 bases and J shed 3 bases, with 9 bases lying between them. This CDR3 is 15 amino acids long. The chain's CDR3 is CASSQEQPSYNEQFF. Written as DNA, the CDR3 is TGTGCCAGCAGCCAAGAACAGCCGAGCTACAATGAGCAGTTCTTC.

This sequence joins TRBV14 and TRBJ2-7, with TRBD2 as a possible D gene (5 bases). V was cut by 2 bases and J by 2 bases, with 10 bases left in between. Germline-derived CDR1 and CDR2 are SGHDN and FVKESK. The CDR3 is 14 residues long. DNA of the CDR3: TGTGCCAGCAGCCAATATCTAGCTACCTACGAGCAGTACTTC. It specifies CASSQYLATYEQYF.

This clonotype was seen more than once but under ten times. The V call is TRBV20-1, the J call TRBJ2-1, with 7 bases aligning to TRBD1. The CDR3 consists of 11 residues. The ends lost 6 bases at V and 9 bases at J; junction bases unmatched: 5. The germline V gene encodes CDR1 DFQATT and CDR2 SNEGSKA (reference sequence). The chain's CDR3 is CSALRGLEQFF. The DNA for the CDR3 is TGCAGTGCCCTTAGGGGGCTTGAGCAGTTCTTC.

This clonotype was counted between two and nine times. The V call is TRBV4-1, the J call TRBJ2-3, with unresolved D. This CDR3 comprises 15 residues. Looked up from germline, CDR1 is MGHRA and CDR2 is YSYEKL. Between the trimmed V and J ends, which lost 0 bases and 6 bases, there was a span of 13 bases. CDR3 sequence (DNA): TGCGCCAGCAGCCAAGAGCCAGCCCCCAGGGATACGCAGTATTTT. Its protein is CASSQEPAPRDTQYF.

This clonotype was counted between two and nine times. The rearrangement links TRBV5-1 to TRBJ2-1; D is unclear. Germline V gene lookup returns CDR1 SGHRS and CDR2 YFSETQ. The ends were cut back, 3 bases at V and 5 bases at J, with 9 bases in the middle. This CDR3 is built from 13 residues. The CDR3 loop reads CASSYGVNNEQFF. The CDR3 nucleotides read TGCGCCAGCAGCTATGGGGTGAACAATGAGCAGTTCTTC.

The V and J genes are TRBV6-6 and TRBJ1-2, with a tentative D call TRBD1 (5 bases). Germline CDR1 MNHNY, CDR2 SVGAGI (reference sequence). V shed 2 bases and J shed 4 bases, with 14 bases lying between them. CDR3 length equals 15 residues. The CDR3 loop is CASSYGRGEFYGYTF. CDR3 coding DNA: TGTGCCAGCAGTTACGGGCGGGGGGAGTTCTATGGCTACACCTTC.

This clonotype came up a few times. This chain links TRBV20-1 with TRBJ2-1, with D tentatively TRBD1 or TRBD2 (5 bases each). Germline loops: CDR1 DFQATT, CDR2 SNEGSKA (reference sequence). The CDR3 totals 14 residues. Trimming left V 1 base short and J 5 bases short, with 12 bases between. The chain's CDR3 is CSARVGTLDNEQFF. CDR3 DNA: TGCAGTGCTAGAGTCGGGACCCTTGACAATGAGCAGTTCTTC.

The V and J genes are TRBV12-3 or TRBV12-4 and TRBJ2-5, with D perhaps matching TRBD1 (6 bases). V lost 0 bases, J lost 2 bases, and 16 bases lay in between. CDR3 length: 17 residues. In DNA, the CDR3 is TGTGCCAGCAGTTTAGCGCGGTTGGACAGAATTCAAGAGACCCAGTACTTC. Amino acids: CASSLARLDRIQETQYF.

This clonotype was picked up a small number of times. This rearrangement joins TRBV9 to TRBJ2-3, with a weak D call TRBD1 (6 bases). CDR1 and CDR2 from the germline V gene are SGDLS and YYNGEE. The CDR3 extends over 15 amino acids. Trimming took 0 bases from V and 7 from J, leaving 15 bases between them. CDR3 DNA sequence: TGTGCCAGCAGCGTAGAAGCCTCAGGGGTCAATACGCAGTATTTT. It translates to CASSVEASGVNTQYF.

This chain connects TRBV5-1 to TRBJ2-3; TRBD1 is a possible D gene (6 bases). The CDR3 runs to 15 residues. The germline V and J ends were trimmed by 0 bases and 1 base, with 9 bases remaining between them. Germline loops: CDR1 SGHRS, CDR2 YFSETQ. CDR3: CASSLDPGGTDTQYF. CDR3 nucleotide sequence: TGCGCCAGCAGCTTGGATCCAGGGGGCACAGATACGCAGTATTTT. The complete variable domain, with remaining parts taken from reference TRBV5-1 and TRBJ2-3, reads KAGVTQTPRYLIKTRGQQVTLSCSPISGHRSVSWYQQTPGQGLQFLFEYFSETQRNKGNFPGRFSGRQFSNSRSEMNVSTLELGDSALYLCASSLDPGGTDTQYFGPGTRLTVL.

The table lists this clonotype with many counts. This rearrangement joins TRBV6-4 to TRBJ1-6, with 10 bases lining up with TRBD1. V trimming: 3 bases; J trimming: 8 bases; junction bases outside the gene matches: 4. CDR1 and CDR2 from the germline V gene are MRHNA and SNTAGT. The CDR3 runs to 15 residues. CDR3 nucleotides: TGTGCCAGCAGTGAGGGGGGGACAGGGGATTCACCCCTCCACTTT. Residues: CASSEGGTGDSPLHF.

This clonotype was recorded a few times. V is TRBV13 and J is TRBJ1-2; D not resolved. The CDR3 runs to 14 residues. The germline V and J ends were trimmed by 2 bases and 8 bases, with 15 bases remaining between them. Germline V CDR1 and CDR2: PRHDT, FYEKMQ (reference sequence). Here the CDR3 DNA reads TGTGCCAGCAGCTTAAGACCGGGCCATTGGGGCTACACCTTC. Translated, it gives CASSLRPGHWGYTF.